This TCR beta chain derives from a study of read filtering for tumor transcriptome and immune sequencing. Worth noting for this clonotype: A much more abundant neighbour one base away suggests this may be a read error.

Molecular barcoded adaptors covering alpha/delta and beta/gamma chains were used on approximately 400 ng RNA. TCRdb re-called the reads through MiXCR, storing one row per CDR3 protein. The sample has approximately 90,000 distinct CDR3 sequences; under 25% are singletons. CDR3 length: 13 amino acids. Germline V gives CDR1 SNHLY, CDR2 FYNNEI. Germline trimming cut 6 bases from V and 4 bases from J; bases unmatched to any gene: 5. The sequence came from a donor aged 40 or older with multiple myeloma. The sequenced sample consisted of a population of CD138-negative cells sorted from bone marrow. V gene TRBV2 combines with J gene TRBJ2-5, with TRBD2 matching 7 bases. CDR3 loop: CASRERGRETQYF. In DNA, the CDR3 is TGTGCCAGCAGGGAGCGGGGCCGAGAGACCCAGTACTTC.